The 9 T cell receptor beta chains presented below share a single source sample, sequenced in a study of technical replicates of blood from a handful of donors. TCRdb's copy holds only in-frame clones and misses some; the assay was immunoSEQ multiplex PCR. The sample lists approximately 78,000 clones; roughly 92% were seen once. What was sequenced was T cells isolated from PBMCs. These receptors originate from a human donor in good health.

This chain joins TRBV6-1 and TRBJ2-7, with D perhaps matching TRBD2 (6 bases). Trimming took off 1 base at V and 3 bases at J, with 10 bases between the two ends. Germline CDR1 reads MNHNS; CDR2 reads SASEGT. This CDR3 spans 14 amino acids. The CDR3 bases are TGTGCCAGCAGTGAAGAGGGAGGTGGCTACGAGCAGTACTTC. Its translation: CASSEEGGGYEQYF.

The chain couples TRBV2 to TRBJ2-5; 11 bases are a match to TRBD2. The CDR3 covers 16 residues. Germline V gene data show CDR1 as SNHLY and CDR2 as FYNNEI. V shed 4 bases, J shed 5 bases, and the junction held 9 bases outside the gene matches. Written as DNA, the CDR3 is TGTGCCAGCAGTGGGGTAGCGGGAGGGCCGCGGGAGACCCAGTACTTC. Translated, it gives CASSGVAGGPRETQYF.

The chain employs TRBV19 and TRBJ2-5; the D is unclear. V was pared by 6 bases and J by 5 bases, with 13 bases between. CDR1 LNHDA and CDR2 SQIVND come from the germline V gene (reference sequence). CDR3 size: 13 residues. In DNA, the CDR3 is TGTGCCAGTAGGCTCTTACCGGAGGAGACCCAGTACTTC. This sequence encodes CASRLLPEETQYF.

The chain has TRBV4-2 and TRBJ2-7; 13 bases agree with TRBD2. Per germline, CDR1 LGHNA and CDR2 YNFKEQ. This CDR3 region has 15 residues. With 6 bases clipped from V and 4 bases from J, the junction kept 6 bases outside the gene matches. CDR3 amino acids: CASRRTSGSQYEQYF. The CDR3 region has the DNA TGTGCCAGCAGAAGGACTAGCGGGAGTCAATACGAGCAGTACTTC.

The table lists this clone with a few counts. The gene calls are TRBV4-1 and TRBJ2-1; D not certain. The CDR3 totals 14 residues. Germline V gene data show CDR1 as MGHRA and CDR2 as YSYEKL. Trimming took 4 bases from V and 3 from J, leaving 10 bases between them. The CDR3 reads CASSPGANYNEQFF. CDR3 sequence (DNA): TGCGCCAGCAGCCCTGGAGCAAACTACAATGAGCAGTTCTTC.

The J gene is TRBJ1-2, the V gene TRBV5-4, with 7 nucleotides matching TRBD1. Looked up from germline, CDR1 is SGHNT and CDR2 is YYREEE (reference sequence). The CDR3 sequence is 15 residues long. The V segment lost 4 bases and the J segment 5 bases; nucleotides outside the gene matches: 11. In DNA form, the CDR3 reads TGTGCCAGCAGCGCCGGGCCAGGGGGTGGGTATGGCTACACCTTC. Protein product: CASSAGPGGGYGYTF.

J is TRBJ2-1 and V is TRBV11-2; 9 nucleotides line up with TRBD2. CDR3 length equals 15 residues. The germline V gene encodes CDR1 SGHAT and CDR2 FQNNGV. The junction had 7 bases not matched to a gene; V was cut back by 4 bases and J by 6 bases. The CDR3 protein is CASSSTGLAINEQFF. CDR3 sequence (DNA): TGTGCCAGCAGCTCTACGGGACTAGCTATCAATGAGCAGTTCTTC.

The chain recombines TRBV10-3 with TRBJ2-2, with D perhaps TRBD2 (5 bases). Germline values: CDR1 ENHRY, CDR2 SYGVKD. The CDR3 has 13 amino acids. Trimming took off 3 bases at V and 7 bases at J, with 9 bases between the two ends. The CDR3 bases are TGTGCCATCAGTGAATCTAGCCACGGGGAGCTGTTTTTT. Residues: CAISESSHGELFF.

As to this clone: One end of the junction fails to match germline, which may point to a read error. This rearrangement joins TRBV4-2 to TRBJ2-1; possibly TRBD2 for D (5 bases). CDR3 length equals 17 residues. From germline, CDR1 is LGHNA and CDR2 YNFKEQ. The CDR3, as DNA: TGTGCCAGCAGCCAAGATGAGGGCCTAAGCTCCTACAATGAGCGGTTCTTC. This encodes CASSQDEGLSSYNERFF.